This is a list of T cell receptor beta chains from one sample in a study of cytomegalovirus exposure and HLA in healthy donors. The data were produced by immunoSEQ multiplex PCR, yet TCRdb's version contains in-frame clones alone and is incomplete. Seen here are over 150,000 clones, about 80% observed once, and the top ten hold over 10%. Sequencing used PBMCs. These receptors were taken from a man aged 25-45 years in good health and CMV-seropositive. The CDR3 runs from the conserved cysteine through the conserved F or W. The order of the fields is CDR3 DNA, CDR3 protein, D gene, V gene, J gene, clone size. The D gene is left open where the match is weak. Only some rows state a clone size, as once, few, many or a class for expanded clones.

CDR3nt: TGTGCCAGCAGCGTCCGGACAGGGGGCACAGATACGCAGTATTTT
CDR3aa: CASSVRTGGTDTQYF
d_gene: TRBD1
v_gene: TRBV9
j_gene: TRBJ2-3
abundance: -

CDR3nt: TGTGCCAGCAGCCGTTGGACAGGGGGCGGAGATACGCAGTATTTT
CDR3aa: CASSRWTGGGDTQYF
d_gene: TRBD1
v_gene: TRBV5-4
j_gene: TRBJ2-3
abundance: -

CDR3nt: TGTGCCAGCACCAGGGCTGGGGTCGAAGGCTACACCTTC
CDR3aa: CASTRAGVEGYTF
d_gene: -
v_gene: TRBV28
j_gene: TRBJ1-2
abundance: -

CDR3nt: TGTGCCAGCAGTTTAGAACAGGGGGAAATTTATAGCAATCAGCCCCAGCATTTT
CDR3aa: CASSLEQGEIYSNQPQHF
d_gene: TRBD1
v_gene: TRBV28
j_gene: TRBJ1-5
abundance: -

CDR3nt: TGTGCCAGCAGCCAAGGGGAACTCAGCGGGAGGCGGGATGAGCAGTTCTTC
CDR3aa: CASSQGELSGRRDEQFF
d_gene: TRBD2
v_gene: TRBV7-9
j_gene: TRBJ2-1
abundance: -

CDR3nt: TGTGCCAGCAGCCGGGAGGGATCAAACACAGATACGCAGTATTTT
CDR3aa: CASSREGSNTDTQYF
d_gene: TRBD2
v_gene: TRBV7-2
j_gene: TRBJ2-3
abundance: -

CDR3nt: TGCAGCGTGGGTGGACTAGCGGGCATTCAAGAGACCCAGTACTTC
CDR3aa: CSVGGLAGIQETQYF
d_gene: TRBD2
v_gene: TRBV29-1
j_gene: TRBJ2-5
abundance: -

CDR3nt: TGTGCCAGTAGTATCTTTGCAGGCTCCTACAATGAGCAGTTCTTC
CDR3aa: CASSIFAGSYNEQFF
d_gene: -
v_gene: TRBV19
j_gene: TRBJ2-1
abundance: many

CDR3nt: TGTGCCAGCAGACGGGACAATGAGCAGTTCTTC
CDR3aa: CASRRDNEQFF
d_gene: -
v_gene: TRBV6-5
j_gene: TRBJ2-1
abundance: -

CDR3nt: TGTGCCACCAGCAGAGGGCTAGGCGAAGAGACCCAGTACTTC
CDR3aa: CATSRGLGEETQYF
d_gene: -
v_gene: TRBV15
j_gene: TRBJ2-5
abundance: -

CDR3nt: TGTGCCAGCTCGACCGGGACTAGCGGCGACAATGAGCAGTTCTTC
CDR3aa: CASSTGTSGDNEQFF
d_gene: TRBD2
v_gene: TRBV18
j_gene: TRBJ2-1
abundance: -

CDR3nt: TGTGCCAGTAGTAAGCGGGGCTTTCTCTATGGCTACACCTTC
CDR3aa: CASSKRGFLYGYTF
d_gene: -
v_gene: TRBV19
j_gene: TRBJ1-2
abundance: -

CDR3nt: TGTTCCAGCAGCTTAGTGCCCAGTGGACTAACTTACAATGAGCAGTTCTTC
CDR3aa: CSSSLVPSGLTYNEQFF
d_gene: -
v_gene: TRBV7-9
j_gene: TRBJ2-1
abundance: -

CDR3nt: TGTGCCAGCAGCTCCTATACGGGAGGGGTCGGGGAGCTGTTTTTT
CDR3aa: CASSSYTGGVGELFF
d_gene: TRBD2
v_gene: TRBV9
j_gene: TRBJ2-2
abundance: -

CDR3nt: TGTGCCAGCAGCGTAGCGCCCAGCGGGAGGGAGACCCAGTACTTC
CDR3aa: CASSVAPSGRETQYF
d_gene: TRBD2
v_gene: TRBV9
j_gene: TRBJ2-5
abundance: -

CDR3nt: TGTGCCAGCAGCGCGCGCAAGGGACTAGCTCAAGAGACCCAGTACTTC
CDR3aa: CASSARKGLAQETQYF
d_gene: TRBD2
v_gene: TRBV11-2
j_gene: TRBJ2-5
abundance: -

CDR3nt: TGTGCCAGCAGCTTAGTTCCTAGTAAAGAAGATACGCAGTATTTT
CDR3aa: CASSLVPSKEDTQYF
d_gene: -
v_gene: TRBV7-2
j_gene: TRBJ2-3
abundance: -

CDR3nt: TGTGCCAGCAGCCCTTGGAACAGGCCCAGCGAGCAGTACTTC
CDR3aa: CASSPWNRPSEQYF
d_gene: -
v_gene: TRBV27
j_gene: TRBJ2-7
abundance: -

CDR3nt: TGTGCCAGCAGCCTCGGGACAGTACACGTCAATGAGCAGTTCTTC
CDR3aa: CASSLGTVHVNEQFF
d_gene: TRBD1
v_gene: TRBV11-3
j_gene: TRBJ2-1
abundance: -

CDR3nt: TGTGCCAGCAGCCCAGGGGGCCGAGGAGCTAATGAAAAACTGTTTTTT
CDR3aa: CASSPGGRGANEKLFF
d_gene: TRBD1
v_gene: TRBV5-4
j_gene: TRBJ1-4
abundance: few

CDR3nt: TGTGCCAGTAGTCTTGGGCAGGGCGGGATATATAATCAGCCCCAGCATTTT
CDR3aa: CASSLGQGGIYNQPQHF
d_gene: -
v_gene: TRBV19
j_gene: TRBJ1-5
abundance: -

CDR3nt: TGTGCCAGCAGTTACTCGATCGGGGATACGCAGTATTTT
CDR3aa: CASSYSIGDTQYF
d_gene: -
v_gene: TRBV6-6
j_gene: TRBJ2-3
abundance: -

CDR3nt: TGCAGCGTTGAAGACCCGGAGCCGGAGACCCAGTACTTC
CDR3aa: CSVEDPEPETQYF
d_gene: -
v_gene: TRBV29-1
j_gene: TRBJ2-5
abundance: -

CDR3nt: TGTGCCACCAGCAGACTATCAGGTGGCTACGAGCAGTACTTC
CDR3aa: CATSRLSGGYEQYF
d_gene: -
v_gene: TRBV15
j_gene: TRBJ2-7
abundance: few

CDR3nt: TGTGCCAGCAGTGAAAGTCAGTCTGCAACTAATGAAAAACTGTTTTTT
CDR3aa: CASSESQSATNEKLFF
d_gene: -
v_gene: TRBV6-1
j_gene: TRBJ1-4
abundance: -

CDR3nt: TGCGCCAGCAGCCCTGCGACAGGTCTTGGCTACACCTTC
CDR3aa: CASSPATGLGYTF
d_gene: -
v_gene: TRBV5-1
j_gene: TRBJ1-2
abundance: -

CDR3nt: TGTGCCAGCAGTTCCCTAGGGACAGGGGGCGGTGAGCAGTACTTC
CDR3aa: CASSSLGTGGGEQYF
d_gene: TRBD1
v_gene: TRBV27
j_gene: TRBJ2-7
abundance: few

CDR3nt: TGTGCCAGCAGCTTGAGGACAGGGGAAGGTGGGGAGCTGTTTTTT
CDR3aa: CASSLRTGEGGELFF
d_gene: TRBD1
v_gene: TRBV7-9
j_gene: TRBJ2-2
abundance: -

CDR3nt: TGTGCCAGCAGTTTGACACAGGGGGCGCCTAATGAAAAACTGTTTTTT
CDR3aa: CASSLTQGAPNEKLFF
d_gene: TRBD1
v_gene: TRBV6-5
j_gene: TRBJ1-4
abundance: -

CDR3nt: TGTGCCAGCAGTGAAGGGGGGACTAGCGGTAGCTCCTACAATGAGCAGTTCTTC
CDR3aa: CASSEGGTSGSSYNEQFF
d_gene: TRBD2
v_gene: TRBV2
j_gene: TRBJ2-1
abundance: -

CDR3nt: TGTGCCAGCAGCTTAACCGCGGGAGTAGTCCCCGGGGAGCTGTTTTTT
CDR3aa: CASSLTAGVVPGELFF
d_gene: TRBD2
v_gene: TRBV13
j_gene: TRBJ2-2
abundance: -

CDR3nt: TGTGCCAGCAGTTACCACTCTGCGGACATGAACACTGAAGCTTTCTTT
CDR3aa: CASSYHSADMNTEAFF
d_gene: -
v_gene: TRBV6-5
j_gene: TRBJ1-1
abundance: -